This TCR beta chain was captured in a study of CXCR3-negative and CXCR3-positive naive CD8 T cells. The germline CDR1 and CDR2 sequences are SGHDN and FVKESK. The CDR3 is 12 residues long. Researchers prepared the TRB cDNA libraries using 5' RACE with UMI labels. TCRdb re-called the 5' RACE reads and gives one entry per CDR3 protein, without DNA. The sample totals under 55,000 distinct CDR3 sequences; its top ten clones hold around 10%. The chain joins TRBV14 to TRBJ1-1. The source of this sequence is a human donor in good health. Some clones in this sample may be carry-over from other donors' samples. The sequencing input was memory CD8+ T cells from blood. The CDR3 loop reads CASSPEMIEAFF.